A selection of T cell receptor beta chains follows, all from one sample in a study of blood T cell repertoires in COVID-19. TCRdb's table, derived via immunoSEQ multiplex PCR, lists solely in-frame clones and lacks some. The sample consists of some 180,000 clones, 70% to 80% of them appearing once. Sample: peripheral blood. The origin of the receptors is a man aged 50-59 years who had recovered from COVID-19. Each CDR3 is given with its conserved first and last residue. A D gene is named only where the DNA matches it firmly. Clone size, where shown, is once, few, many, or a class for clones that have expanded.

TRBV4-1	TRBJ2-7	few	16	TRBD2	CASKPLAGPNSYEQYF	TGCGCCAGCAAGCCGCTAGCGGGACCGAACTCCTACGAGCAGTACTTC
TRBV3-1/TRBV3-2	TRBJ2-5	-	15	TRBD2	CASSQGRGGWETQYF	TGTGCCAGCAGCCAAGGGCGGGGGGGGTGGGAGACCCAGTACTTC
TRBV7-9	TRBJ2-2	-	15	-	CASSLSGQGNGELFF	TGTGCCAGCAGCTTAAGTGGGCAGGGAAACGGGGAGCTGTTTTTT
TRBV7-2	TRBJ2-3	-	18	-	CASTSQGTFLLPHNTQYF	TGTGCCAGCACCTCCCAGGGGACATTCCTCCTCCCACACAATACGCAGTATTTT
TRBV27	TRBJ2-1	-	13	TRBD2	CASSLGGRVEQFF	TGTGCCAGCAGTTTAGGCGGGAGGGTTGAGCAGTTCTTC
TRBV9	TRBJ2-1	few	15	TRBD1	CASSFGTGDSGEQFF	TGTGCCAGCAGTTTCGGGACAGGGGATAGCGGTGAGCAGTTCTTC
TRBV12-3/TRBV12-4	TRBJ2-2	-	13	TRBD2	CATSSGGRRELFF	TGTGCCACCTCCTCTGGCGGGAGGCGGGAGCTGTTTTTT
TRBV16	TRBJ1-1	-	13	-	CASSQSWTAEAFF	TGTGCCAGCAGCCAATCCTGGACAGCTGAAGCTTTCTTT
TRBV28	TRBJ2-7	-	12	-	CASSIPLDGQYF	TGTGCCAGCAGTATACCCCTAGACGGGCAGTACTTC
TRBV19	TRBJ2-7	-	14	TRBD1	CASSTQDRRYEQYF	TGTGCCAGTAGTACCCAGGACAGGAGGTACGAGCAGTACTTC
TRBV11-2	TRBJ2-5	-	17	TRBD2	CASSLRTSGRAAETQYF	TGTGCCAGCAGCTTAAGGACTAGCGGGAGGGCCGCAGAGACCCAGTACTTC
TRBV9	TRBJ2-1	-	17	TRBD2	CASSETRGGRAYNEQFF	TGTGCCAGCAGCGAAACGCGGGGCGGGAGGGCATACAATGAGCAGTTCTTC
TRBV27	TRBJ2-4	-	15	TRBD2	CASRIGTSGINIQYF	TGTGCCAGCAGAATAGGGACTAGCGGGATTAACATTCAGTACTTC
TRBV18	TRBJ2-2	once	15	TRBD2	CASSAGLAGTGELFF	TGTGCCAGCTCTGCAGGGCTAGCGGGCACCGGGGAGCTGTTTTTT
TRBV7-8	TRBJ2-3	-	14	-	CASSGRRSQDTQYF	TGTGCCAGCAGCGGTCGGCGGAGTCAAGATACGCAGTATTTT
TRBV18	TRBJ1-5	once	16	-	CASSPLMGAGVQPQHF	TGTGCCAGCTCCCCCCTGATGGGGGCGGGGGTTCAGCCCCAGCATTTT
TRBV28	TRBJ2-7	few	13	-	CASVPMAAYEQYF	TGTGCCAGCGTCCCCATGGCCGCCTACGAGCAGTACTTC
TRBV29-1	TRBJ2-7	-	12	-	CSVKGNYYEQYF	TGCAGCGTAAAGGGGAATTACTACGAGCAGTACTTC
TRBV6-5	TRBJ1-1	-	14	TRBD1	CASSGTGVITEAFF	TGTGCCAGCAGCGGGACAGGGGTGATCACTGAAGCTTTCTTT
TRBV4-2	TRBJ2-2	-	13	-	CASSRLVSGELFF	TGTGCCAGCAGCCGCTTAGTAAGCGGGGAGCTGTTTTTT
TRBV3-1/TRBV3-2	TRBJ2-5	-	15	-	CASSQDRGSQETQYF	TGTGCCAGCAGCCAAGATCGGGGTTCTCAGGAGACCCAGTACTTC
TRBV4-2	TRBJ2-7	-	14	TRBD2	CASSQVSGGYEQYF	TGTGCCAGCAGCCAAGTGTCGGGGGGCTACGAGCAGTACTTC
TRBV30	TRBJ1-1	-	14	TRBD1	CAWSKDRENTEAFF	TGTGCCTGGAGTAAGGACAGGGAGAACACTGAAGCTTTCTTT
TRBV18	TRBJ2-2	few	16	-	CASSPAGAGRSGELFF	TGTGCCAGCTCACCGGCGGGTGCAGGGAGGTCCGGGGAGCTGTTTTTT
TRBV9	TRBJ2-1	-	15	-	CASSVSPSSYNEQFF	TGTGCCAGCAGCGTTAGTCCCTCGAGCTACAATGAGCAGTTCTTC
TRBV9	TRBJ2-2	-	15	TRBD1	CASSTGTGGTGELFF	TGTGCCAGCAGCACCGGGACAGGAGGCACCGGGGAGCTGTTTTTT
TRBV30	TRBJ2-5	-	14	TRBD1	CAWSRQGRQETQYF	TGTGCCTGGAGCCGACAGGGTCGGCAAGAGACCCAGTACTTC
TRBV11-3	TRBJ2-1	-	16	TRBD2	CASSLGSGGSYNEQFF	TGTGCCAGCAGCTTAGGTAGCGGGGGATCCTACAATGAGCAGTTCTTC
TRBV4-1	TRBJ2-1	-	13	-	CASSPQSTGAPFF	TGCGCCAGCAGCCCCCAATCGACTGGCGCTCCCTTCTTC
TRBV6-1	TRBJ1-1	-	15	TRBD1	CASSEGTGRGTEAFF	TGTGCCAGCAGTGAGGGGACAGGGCGCGGCACTGAAGCTTTCTTT
TRBV4-2	TRBJ1-2	-	16	-	CASSQSLRDWGDGYTF	TGTGCCAGCAGCCAAAGTCTGAGAGATTGGGGAGATGGCTACACCTTC
TRBV2	TRBJ2-1	-	16	TRBD2	CASSETSGSGSNEQFF	TGTGCCAGCAGTGAAACTAGCGGGAGTGGGAGCAATGAGCAGTTCTTC
TRBV11-3	TRBJ2-1	-	16	TRBD2	CASSFLSGRENNEQFF	TGTGCCAGCAGCTTTCTTAGCGGGAGGGAGAACAATGAGCAGTTCTTC
TRBV30	TRBJ2-7	-	19	TRBD2	CAWKGRGLAGGPNSYEQYF	TGTGCCTGGAAGGGCCGGGGACTAGCGGGAGGGCCGAACTCCTACGAGCAGTACTTC
TRBV6-6	TRBJ1-1	-	14	TRBD1	CASRNRGLNTEAFF	TGTGCCAGCAGGAACAGGGGTCTGAACACTGAAGCTTTCTTT
TRBV24-1	TRBJ1-5	-	12	-	CATGQGSQPQHF	TGTGCCACCGGGCAGGGATCTCAGCCCCAGCATTTT
TRBV5-4	TRBJ2-5	-	17	TRBD2	CASSSGSQTGGQKTQYF	TGTGCCAGCAGCTCCGGGTCTCAAACGGGAGGGCAAAAGACCCAGTACTTC
TRBV5-3	TRBJ2-3	-	13	-	CARSFPSTDTQYF	TGTGCCAGAAGCTTTCCTAGCACAGATACGCAGTATTTT
TRBV13	TRBJ1-3	few	16	TRBD1	CASSLLTGGSGNTIYF	TGTGCCAGCAGCTTATTGACAGGGGGCTCTGGAAACACCATATATTTT
TRBV5-1	TRBJ2-7	once	15	TRBD1	CASSLGGTGVYEQYF	TGCGCCAGCAGCTTGGGCGGGACAGGGGTCTACGAGCAGTACTTC
TRBV5-8	TRBJ2-7	-	16	TRBD2	CASNLGFSGSFYEQYF	TGTGCCAGCAACCTGGGCTTTAGCGGGAGTTTCTACGAGCAGTACTTC
TRBV7-6	TRBJ2-7	-	15	-	CASSLNLGFRDEQYF	TGTGCCAGCAGCTTAAATCTGGGGTTCAGGGACGAGCAGTACTTC